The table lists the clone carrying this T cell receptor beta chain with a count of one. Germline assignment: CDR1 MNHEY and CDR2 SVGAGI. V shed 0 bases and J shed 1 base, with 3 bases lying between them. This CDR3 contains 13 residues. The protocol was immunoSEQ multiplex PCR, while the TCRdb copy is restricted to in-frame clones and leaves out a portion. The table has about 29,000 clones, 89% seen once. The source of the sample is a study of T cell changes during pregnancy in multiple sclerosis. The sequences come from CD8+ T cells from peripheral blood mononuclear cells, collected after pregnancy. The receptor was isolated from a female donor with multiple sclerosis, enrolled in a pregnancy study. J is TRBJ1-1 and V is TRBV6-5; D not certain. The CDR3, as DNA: TGTGCCAGCAGTTACTCTCGGAACACTGAAGCTTTCTTT. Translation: CASSYSRNTEAFF.